These T cell receptor beta chains were read from a single sample in a study of blood T cell repertoires in COVID-19. Profiling relied on immunoSEQ multiplex PCR, and the TCRdb table lists in-frame clones only, not all of them. The sample has 250,000 to 300,000 clones; around 90% are singletons. The sequencing sample was made of peripheral blood. These TCRs come from a woman aged 25-40 years with acute or convalescent COVID-19. The CDR3 runs from the conserved cysteine through the conserved F or W. D genes are given only for firm matches. Rows give clone size only sometimes, using once, few, many, or a class for an expanded clone.

D	size	J	V	CDR3	DNA
TRBD2	NA	TRBJ2-3	TRBV7-2	CASSLPAGGPPDTQYF	TGTGCCAGCAGCTTACCCGCGGGAGGGCCCCCAGATACGCAGTATTTT
NA	few	TRBJ2-7	TRBV7-2	CASSLANERAYEQYF	TGTGCCAGCAGCTTAGCGAACGAGCGGGCCTACGAGCAGTACTTC
NA	NA	TRBJ1-2	TRBV30	CAWRWGGGYGYTF	TGTGCCTGGAGATGGGGCGGCGGCTATGGCTACACCTTC
TRBD2	once	TRBJ2-1	TRBV29-1	CSVEDFSGTPRNEQFF	TGCAGCGTTGAAGACTTTAGCGGGACACCGAGGAATGAGCAGTTCTTC
TRBD2	NA	TRBJ2-1	TRBV2	CASRLAGPEFF	TGTGCCAGCAGACTAGCGGGTCCTGAGTTCTTC
TRBD1	NA	TRBJ2-7	TRBV14	CASRRGRDRDYEQYF	TGTGCCAGCAGACGAGGGCGGGACAGGGACTACGAGCAGTACTTC
TRBD1	once	TRBJ1-1	TRBV6-5	CASSYGSGGGATEAFF	TGTGCCAGCAGTTACGGGTCAGGGGGCGGTGCCACTGAAGCTTTCTTT
NA	NA	TRBJ1-2	TRBV15	CATSRESNYGYTF	TGTGCCACCAGCAGAGAGAGCAACTATGGCTACACCTTC
TRBD2	once	TRBJ2-7	TRBV5-1	CASSLAGGSLYEQYF	TGCGCCAGCAGCTTGGCCGGGGGGAGTTTGTACGAGCAGTACTTC
NA	NA	TRBJ2-1	TRBV1	CTSSQEGGSGPYNEQFF	TGCACCAGCAGCCAAGAAGGGGGAAGCGGACCCTACAATGAGCAGTTCTTC
NA	once	TRBJ1-2	TRBV24-1	CATSDGQSINYGYTF	TGTGCCACCAGTGATGGACAGAGCATCAACTATGGCTACACCTTC
NA	NA	TRBJ2-5	TRBV6-1	CASSEGLRQGQETQYF	TGTGCCAGCAGTGAAGGCCTGAGGCAGGGACAAGAGACCCAGTACTTC
TRBD2	NA	TRBJ2-5	TRBV7-2	CASSLGSGGGRTQYF	TGTGCCAGCAGCTTAGGCAGCGGGGGGGGGCGGACCCAGTACTTC
TRBD1	NA	TRBJ1-1	TRBV18	CASSLKTGWMNTEAFF	TGTGCCAGCTCACTGAAGACAGGGTGGATGAACACTGAAGCTTTCTTT
NA	few	TRBJ1-6	TRBV19	CASSKLRGEGSDSPLHF	TGTGCCAGTAGTAAGCTCAGGGGAGAGGGGTCAGATTCACCCCTCCACTTT
NA	once	TRBJ2-2	TRBV29-1	CSVSPSPNTGELFF	TGCAGCGTTTCCCCCAGTCCGAACACCGGGGAGCTGTTTTTT
NA	NA	TRBJ2-2	TRBV4-3	CASSPGLSNTGELFF	TGCGCCAGCAGCCCGGGACTCTCGAACACCGGGGAGCTGTTTTTT
TRBD2	NA	TRBJ2-7	TRBV13	CASSLRAGGDYEQYF	TGTGCCAGCAGCTTAAGGGCGGGGGGGGACTACGAGCAGTACTTC
NA	NA	TRBJ1-2	TRBV6-5	CASSLRGVYGYTF	TGTGCCAGCAGTTTACGCGGGGTCTATGGCTACACCTTC
NA	NA	TRBJ2-7	TRBV25-1	CASSDPGDEQYF	TGTGCCAGCAGTGACCCCGGGGACGAGCAGTACTTC
TRBD2	NA	TRBJ2-3	TRBV6-1	CASSESGTFTDTQYF	TGTGCCAGCAGTGAAAGCGGGACTTTCACAGATACGCAGTATTTT
TRBD2	NA	TRBJ2-7	TRBV7-2	CASSRLAGAVEQYF	TGTGCCAGCAGCCGTCTAGCGGGAGCGGTCGAGCAGTACTTC